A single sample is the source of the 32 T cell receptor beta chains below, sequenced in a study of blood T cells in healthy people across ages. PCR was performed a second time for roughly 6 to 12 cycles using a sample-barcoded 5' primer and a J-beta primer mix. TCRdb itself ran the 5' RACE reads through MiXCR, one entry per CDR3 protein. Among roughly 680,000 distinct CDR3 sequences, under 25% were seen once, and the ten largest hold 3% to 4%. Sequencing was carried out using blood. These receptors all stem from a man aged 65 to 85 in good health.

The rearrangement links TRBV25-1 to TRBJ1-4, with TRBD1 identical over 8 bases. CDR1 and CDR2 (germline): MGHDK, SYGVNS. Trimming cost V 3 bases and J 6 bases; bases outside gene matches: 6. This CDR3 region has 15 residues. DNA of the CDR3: TGTGCCAGCAGTGATCGGGGACAGGTCCATGAAAAACTGTTTTTT. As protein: CASSDRGQVHEKLFF.

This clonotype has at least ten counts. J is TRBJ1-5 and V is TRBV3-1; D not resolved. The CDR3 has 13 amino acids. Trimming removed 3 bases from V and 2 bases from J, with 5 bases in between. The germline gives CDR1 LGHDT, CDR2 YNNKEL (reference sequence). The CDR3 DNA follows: TGTGCCAGCAGCCACGGGGGCAATCAGCCCCAGCATTTT. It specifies CASSHGGNQPQHF.

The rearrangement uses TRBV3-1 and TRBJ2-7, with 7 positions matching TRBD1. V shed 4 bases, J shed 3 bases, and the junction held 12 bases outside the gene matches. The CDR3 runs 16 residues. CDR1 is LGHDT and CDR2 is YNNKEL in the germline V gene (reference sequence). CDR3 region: CASSLERGRNVYEQYF. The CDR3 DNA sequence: TGTGCCAGCAGCCTAGAAAGGGGGCGGAATGTCTACGAGCAGTACTTC.

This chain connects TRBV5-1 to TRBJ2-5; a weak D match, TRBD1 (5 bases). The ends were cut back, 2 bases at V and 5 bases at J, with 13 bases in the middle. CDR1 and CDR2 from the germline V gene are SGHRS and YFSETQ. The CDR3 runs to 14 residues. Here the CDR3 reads CASSLTGAWETQYF. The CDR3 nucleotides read TGCGCCAGCAGCTTAACAGGCGCCTGGGAGACCCAGTACTTC. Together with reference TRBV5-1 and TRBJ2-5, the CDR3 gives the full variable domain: KAGVTQTPRYLIKTRGQQVTLSCSPISGHRSVSWYQQTPGQGLQFLFEYFSETQRNKGNFPGRFSGRQFSNSRSEMNVSTLELGDSALYLCASSLTGAWETQYFGPGTRLLVL.

Here the CDR3 reads CASSPEGISGNTIYF. The CDR3 nucleotides read TGTGCCAGCAGCCCCGAGGGGATCTCTGGAAACACCATATATTTT. The chain is built from TRBV7-9 and TRBJ1-3; D might be TRBD1 (5 bases). CDR3 size: 15 residues. Between the trimmed V and J ends, which lost 5 bases and 0 bases, there was a span of 11 bases. The germline V gene has CDR1 SEHNR and CDR2 FQNEAQ (reference sequence).

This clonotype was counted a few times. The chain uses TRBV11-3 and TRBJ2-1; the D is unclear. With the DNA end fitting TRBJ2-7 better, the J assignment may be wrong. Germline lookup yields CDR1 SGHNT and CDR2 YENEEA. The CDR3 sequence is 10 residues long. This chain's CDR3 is CAPADYEQYF. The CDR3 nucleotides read TGTGCCCCTGCGGATTACGAGCAGTACTTC.

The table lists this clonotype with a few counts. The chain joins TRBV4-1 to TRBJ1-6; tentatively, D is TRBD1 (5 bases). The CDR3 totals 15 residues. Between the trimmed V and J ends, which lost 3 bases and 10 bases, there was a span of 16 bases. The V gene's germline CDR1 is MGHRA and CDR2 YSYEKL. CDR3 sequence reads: CASSQGLGEVSPLHF. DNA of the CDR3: TGCGCCAGCAGCCAGGGTCTGGGGGAGGTCTCACCCCTCCACTTT.

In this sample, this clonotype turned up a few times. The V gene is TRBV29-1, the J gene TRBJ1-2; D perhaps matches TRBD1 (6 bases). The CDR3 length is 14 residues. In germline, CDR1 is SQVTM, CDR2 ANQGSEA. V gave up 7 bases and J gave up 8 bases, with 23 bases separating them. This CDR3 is CSAGEPGEIHGYTF. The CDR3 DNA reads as TGCAGCGCAGGAGAGCCAGGGGAAATCCACGGCTACACCTTC.

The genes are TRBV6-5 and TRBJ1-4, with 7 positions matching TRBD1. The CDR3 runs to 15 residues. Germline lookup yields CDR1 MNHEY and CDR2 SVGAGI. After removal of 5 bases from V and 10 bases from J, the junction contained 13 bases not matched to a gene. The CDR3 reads CASSGQTGMGGKLFF. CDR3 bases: TGTGCCAGCAGTGGACAGACAGGGATGGGTGGAAAACTGTTTTTT.

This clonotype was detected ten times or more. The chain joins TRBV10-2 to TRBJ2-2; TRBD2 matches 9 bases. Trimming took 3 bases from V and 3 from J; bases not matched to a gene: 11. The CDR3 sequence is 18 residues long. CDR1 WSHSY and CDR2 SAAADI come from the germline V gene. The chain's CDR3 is CASSDPRTREGYTGELFF. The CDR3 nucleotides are TGCGCCAGCAGTGACCCCCGTACGCGGGAGGGGTACACCGGGGAGCTGTTTTTT.

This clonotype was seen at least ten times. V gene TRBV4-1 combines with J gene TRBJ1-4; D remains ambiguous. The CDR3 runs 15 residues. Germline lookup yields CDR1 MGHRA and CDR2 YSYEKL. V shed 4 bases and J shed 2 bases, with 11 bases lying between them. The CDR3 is CASSPVSRTNEKLFF. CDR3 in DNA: TGCGCCAGCAGCCCCGTGTCTAGGACTAATGAAAAACTGTTTTTT.

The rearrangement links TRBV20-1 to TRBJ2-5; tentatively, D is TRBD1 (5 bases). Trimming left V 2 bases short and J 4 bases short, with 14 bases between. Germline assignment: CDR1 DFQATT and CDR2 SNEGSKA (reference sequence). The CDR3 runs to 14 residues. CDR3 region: CSARKDTIGETQYF. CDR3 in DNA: TGCAGTGCTAGAAAGGACACGATCGGAGAGACCCAGTACTTC.

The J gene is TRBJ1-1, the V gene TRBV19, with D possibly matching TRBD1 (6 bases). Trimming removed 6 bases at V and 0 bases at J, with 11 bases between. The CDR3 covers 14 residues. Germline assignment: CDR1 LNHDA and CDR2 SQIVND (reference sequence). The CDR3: CASSSGVMNTEAFF. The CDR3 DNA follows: TGTGCCAGTAGCTCAGGGGTAATGAACACTGAAGCTTTCTTT.

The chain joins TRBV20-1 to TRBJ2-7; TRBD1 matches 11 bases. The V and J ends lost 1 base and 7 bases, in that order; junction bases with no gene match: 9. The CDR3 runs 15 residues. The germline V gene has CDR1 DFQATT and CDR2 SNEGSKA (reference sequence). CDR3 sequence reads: CSARVAGQGAWEQYF. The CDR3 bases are TGCAGTGCTAGAGTCGCTGGACAGGGGGCTTGGGAGCAGTACTTC.

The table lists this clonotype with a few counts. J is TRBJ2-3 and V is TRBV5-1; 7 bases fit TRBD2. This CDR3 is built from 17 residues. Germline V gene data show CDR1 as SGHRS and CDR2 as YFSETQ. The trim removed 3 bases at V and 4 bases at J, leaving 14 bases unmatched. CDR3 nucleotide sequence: TGCGCCAGCAGCTCGGGCTCTGGCGGGAGTACGTCAGATACGCAGTATTTT. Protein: CASSSGSGGSTSDTQYF.

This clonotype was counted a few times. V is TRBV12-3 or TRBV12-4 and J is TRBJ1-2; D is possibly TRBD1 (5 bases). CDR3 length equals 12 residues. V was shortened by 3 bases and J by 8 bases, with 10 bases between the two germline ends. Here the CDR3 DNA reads TGTGCCAGCAGTTTCCCAGGGAAGGGCTACACCTTC. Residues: CASSFPGKGYTF.

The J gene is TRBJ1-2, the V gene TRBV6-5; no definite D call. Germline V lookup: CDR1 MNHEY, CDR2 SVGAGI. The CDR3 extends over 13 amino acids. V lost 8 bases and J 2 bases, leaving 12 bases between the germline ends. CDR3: CASGAGPNYGYTF. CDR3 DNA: TGTGCCAGCGGAGCAGGTCCAAACTATGGCTACACCTTC.

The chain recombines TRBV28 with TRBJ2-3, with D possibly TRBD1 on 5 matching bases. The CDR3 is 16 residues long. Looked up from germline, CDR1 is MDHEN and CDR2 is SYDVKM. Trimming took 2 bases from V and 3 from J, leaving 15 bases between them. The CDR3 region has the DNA TGTGCCAGCAGTTTACAAGGTTCCAGGGTAACAGATACGCAGTATTTT. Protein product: CASSLQGSRVTDTQYF.

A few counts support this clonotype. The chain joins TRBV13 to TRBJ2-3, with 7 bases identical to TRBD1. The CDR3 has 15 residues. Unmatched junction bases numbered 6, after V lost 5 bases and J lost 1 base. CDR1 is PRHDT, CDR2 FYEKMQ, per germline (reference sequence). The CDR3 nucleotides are TGTGCCAGCAGCCCCCGACAGGGAGGCACAGATACGCAGTATTTT. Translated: CASSPRQGGTDTQYF.

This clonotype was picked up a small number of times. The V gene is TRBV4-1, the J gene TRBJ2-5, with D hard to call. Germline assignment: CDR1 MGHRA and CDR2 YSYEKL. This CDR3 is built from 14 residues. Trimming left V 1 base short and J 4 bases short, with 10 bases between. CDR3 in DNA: TGCGCCAGCAGCCAAGGGATTGGTGGAGAGACCCAGTACTTC. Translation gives CASSQGIGGETQYF.

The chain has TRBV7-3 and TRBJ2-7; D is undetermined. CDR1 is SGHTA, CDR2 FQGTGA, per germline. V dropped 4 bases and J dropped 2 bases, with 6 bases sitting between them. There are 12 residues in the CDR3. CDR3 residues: CASSYYTYEQYF. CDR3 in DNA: TGTGCCAGCAGCTACTACACCTACGAGCAGTACTTC.

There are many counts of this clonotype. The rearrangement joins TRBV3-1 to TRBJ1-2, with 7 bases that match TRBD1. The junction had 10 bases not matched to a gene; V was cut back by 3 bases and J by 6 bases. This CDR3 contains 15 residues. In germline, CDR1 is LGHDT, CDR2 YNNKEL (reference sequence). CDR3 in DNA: TGTGCCAGCAGCCATCGGGCAGGGGGGGGCCATGGCTACACCTTC. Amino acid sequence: CASSHRAGGGHGYTF.

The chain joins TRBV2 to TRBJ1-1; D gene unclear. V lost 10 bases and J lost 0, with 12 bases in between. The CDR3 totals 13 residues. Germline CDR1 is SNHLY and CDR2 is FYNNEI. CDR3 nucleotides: TGTGCCACCCGAGGCAACTTGAACACTGAAGCTTTCTTT. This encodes CATRGNLNTEAFF.

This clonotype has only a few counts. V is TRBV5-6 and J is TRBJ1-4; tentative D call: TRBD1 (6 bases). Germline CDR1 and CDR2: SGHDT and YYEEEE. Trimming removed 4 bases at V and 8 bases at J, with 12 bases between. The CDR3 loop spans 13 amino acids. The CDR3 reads CASSPGVEEKLFF. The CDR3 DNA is TGTGCCAGCAGCCCAGGGGTGGAGGAAAAACTGTTTTTT. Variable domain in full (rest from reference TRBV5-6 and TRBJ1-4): DAGVTQSPTHLIKTRGQQVTLRCSPKSGHDTVSWYQQALGQGPQFIFQYYEEEERQRGNFPDRFSGHQFPNYSSELNVNALLLGDSALYLCASSPGVEEKLFFGSGTQLSVL.

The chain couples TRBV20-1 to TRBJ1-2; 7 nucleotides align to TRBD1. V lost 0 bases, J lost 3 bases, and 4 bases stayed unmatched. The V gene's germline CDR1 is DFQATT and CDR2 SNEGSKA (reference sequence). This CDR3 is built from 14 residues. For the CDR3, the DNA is TGCAGTGCTAGAGATTACGACAGGGACTATGGCTACACCTTC. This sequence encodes CSARDYDRDYGYTF.

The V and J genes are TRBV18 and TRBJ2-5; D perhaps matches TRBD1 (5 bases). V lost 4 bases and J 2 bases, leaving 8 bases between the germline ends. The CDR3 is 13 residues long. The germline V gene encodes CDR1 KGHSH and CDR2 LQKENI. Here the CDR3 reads CASSRYRQETQYF. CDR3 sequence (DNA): TGTGCCAGCTCACGGTACAGGCAAGAGACCCAGTACTTC.

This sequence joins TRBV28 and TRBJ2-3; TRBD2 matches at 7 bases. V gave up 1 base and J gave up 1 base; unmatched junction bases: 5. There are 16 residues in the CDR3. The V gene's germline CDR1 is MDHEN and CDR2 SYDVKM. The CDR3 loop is CASSLFSRGGTDTQYF. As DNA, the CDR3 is TGTGCCAGCAGTTTATTTTCACGGGGGGGCACAGATACGCAGTATTTT.

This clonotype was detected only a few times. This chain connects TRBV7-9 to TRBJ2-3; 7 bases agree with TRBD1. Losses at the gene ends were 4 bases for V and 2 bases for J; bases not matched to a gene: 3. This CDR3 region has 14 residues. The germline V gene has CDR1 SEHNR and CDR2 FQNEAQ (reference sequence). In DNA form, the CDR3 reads TGTGCCAGCAGCTCGGGACAGACCACAGATACGCAGTATTTT. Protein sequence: CASSSGQTTDTQYF.

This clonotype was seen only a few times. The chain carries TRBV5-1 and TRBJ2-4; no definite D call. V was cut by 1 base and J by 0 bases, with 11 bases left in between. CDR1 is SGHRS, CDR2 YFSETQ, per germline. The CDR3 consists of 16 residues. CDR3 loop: CASSLSGYLAKNIQYF. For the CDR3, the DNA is TGCGCCAGCAGCTTGTCTGGTTATCTAGCCAAAAACATTCAGTACTTC.

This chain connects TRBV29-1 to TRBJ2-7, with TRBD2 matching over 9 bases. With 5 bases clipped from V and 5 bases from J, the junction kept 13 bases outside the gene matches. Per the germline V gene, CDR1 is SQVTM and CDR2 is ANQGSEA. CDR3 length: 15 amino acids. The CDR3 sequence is CSVSRGSGRTHEQYF. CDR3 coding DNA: TGCAGCGTTTCACGAGGGAGCGGGAGGACCCACGAGCAGTACTTC.

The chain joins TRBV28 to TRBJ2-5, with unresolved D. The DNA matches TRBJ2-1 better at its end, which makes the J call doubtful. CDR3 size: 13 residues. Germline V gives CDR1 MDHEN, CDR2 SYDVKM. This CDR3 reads CASRAVNYNEQFF. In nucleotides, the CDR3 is TGTGCCAGCAGGGCGGTAAACTACAATGAGCAGTTCTTC.

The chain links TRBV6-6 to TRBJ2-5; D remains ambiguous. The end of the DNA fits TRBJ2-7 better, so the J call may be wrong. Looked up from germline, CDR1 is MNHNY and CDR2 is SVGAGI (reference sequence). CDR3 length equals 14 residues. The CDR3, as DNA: TGTGCCAGCAGTTACTCCCGGTCCTCTCTCGAGCAGTACTTC. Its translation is CASSYSRSSLEQYF.